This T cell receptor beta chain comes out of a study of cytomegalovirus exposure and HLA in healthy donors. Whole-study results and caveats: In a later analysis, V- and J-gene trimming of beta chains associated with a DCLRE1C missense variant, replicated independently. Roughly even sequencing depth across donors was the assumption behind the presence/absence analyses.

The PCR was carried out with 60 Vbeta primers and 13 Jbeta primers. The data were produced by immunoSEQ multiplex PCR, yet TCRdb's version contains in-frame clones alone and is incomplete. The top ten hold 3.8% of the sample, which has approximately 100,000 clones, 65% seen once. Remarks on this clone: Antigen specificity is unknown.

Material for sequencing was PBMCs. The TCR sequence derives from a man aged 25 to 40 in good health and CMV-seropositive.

The CDR3 DNA sequence: TGCGCCAGCAGCTTTACTAGTAATGATGAGCAGTTCTTC. Its protein product is CASSFTSNDEQFF. The chain couples TRBV5-1 to TRBJ2-1, with D maybe TRBD2 (5 bases). CDR3 length: 13 residues. The germline V gene has CDR1 SGHRS and CDR2 YFSETQ. Trimming removed 2 bases from V and 8 bases from J, with 11 bases in between.